This TCR beta chain was retrieved from a study of blood T cell repertoires in COVID-19. The overall study: Samples taken during acute and convalescent COVID-19 were collected in the United States, Italy and Spain. The analysed material was cDNA or gDNA that came from T cells, B-cell-depleted T cells, or PBMCs.

Germline V gene lookup returns CDR1 SGHNT and CDR2 YENEEA. Trimming stripped 5 bases from V and 4 bases from J, with 17 bases between. The CDR3 runs to 16 residues. Libraries were prepared by immunoSEQ multiplex PCR; TCRdb keeps only in-frame clonotypes and omits some of them. In the table there are more than 300,000 clones, roughly 90% of which are singletons. The genes are TRBV11-3 and TRBJ2-2, with D maybe TRBD2 (6 bases). The TCR sequence derives from a man in his late teens or twenties who had recovered from COVID-19. Material for sequencing was peripheral blood. For the CDR3, the DNA is TGTGCCAGCAGCCCTGGGGCGGGGATGGCCACCGGGGAGCTGTTTTTT. It yields the protein CASSPGAGMATGELFF.